The rows below give T cell receptor beta chains drawn from one sample of a study of cytomegalovirus exposure and HLA in healthy donors. The data were produced by immunoSEQ multiplex PCR, yet TCRdb's version contains in-frame clones alone and is incomplete. The data hold 220,000 or so clones, with about nine tenths observed a single time. Sequencing was performed on PBMCs. These receptors were taken from a woman between 18 and 29 years old in good health and CMV-seropositive. CDR3s include the opening cysteine and the closing phenylalanine or tryptophan. Fields, in order: clone size, V gene, D gene, J gene, CDR3 protein, CDR3 DNA. A D gene is named only where the DNA matches it firmly. Expanded clones get a size class; other rows say once, few or many, or leave the size out.

once	TRBV6-5	TRBD1	TRBJ2-7	CASTLDRVWEQYF	TGTGCCAGCACTCTGGACAGGGTGTGGGAGCAGTACTTC
NA	TRBV4-1	TRBD1	TRBJ2-2	CASSQETGANTGELFF	TGCGCCAGCAGCCAAGAGACAGGGGCCAACACCGGGGAGCTGTTTTTT
NA	TRBV10-2	TRBD2	TRBJ2-7	CASSESMLAGGSYEQYF	TGCGCCAGCAGTGAGTCGATGCTAGCGGGTGGCTCCTACGAGCAGTACTTC
NA	TRBV27	TRBD2	TRBJ2-1	CASGTSGSGNEQFF	TGTGCCAGCGGAACTAGCGGGAGCGGTAATGAGCAGTTCTTC
NA	TRBV28	TRBD1	TRBJ1-2	CATGTGGEANYGYTF	TGTGCCACCGGGACAGGGGGGGAAGCTAACTATGGCTACACCTTC
NA	TRBV28	TRBD1	TRBJ2-1	CASSFFRQGDEQFF	TGTGCCAGCAGTTTTTTTCGACAGGGGGATGAGCAGTTCTTC
NA	TRBV9	NA	TRBJ1-3	CASSVTKLAGNTIYF	TGTGCCAGCAGCGTTACTAAATTGGCTGGAAACACCATATATTTT
NA	TRBV7-9	NA	TRBJ1-4	CASSLQGTNEKLFF	TGTGCCAGCAGCTTACAGGGAACTAATGAAAAACTGTTTTTT
NA	TRBV7-2	TRBD2	TRBJ2-7	CASRLGLAGSYEQYF	TGTGCCAGCCGCTTAGGACTAGCGGGATCTTACGAGCAGTACTTC
NA	TRBV27	NA	TRBJ2-3	CASSSTPREGAADTQYF	TGTGCCAGCAGTTCCACCCCCCGCGAGGGCGCAGCTGATACGCAGTATTTT
NA	TRBV6-1	TRBD2	TRBJ2-2	CASSEFPSGNTGELFF	TGTGCCAGCAGTGAATTTCCTAGCGGAAACACCGGGGAGCTGTTTTTT
NA	TRBV30	NA	TRBJ1-1	CAWSVLGGWENTEAFF	TGTGCCTGGAGTGTCCTGGGGGGGTGGGAGAACACTGAAGCTTTCTTT
NA	TRBV9	NA	TRBJ2-5	CASSAQGRETQYF	TGTGCCAGCAGCGCCCAGGGGCGGGAGACCCAGTACTTC
NA	TRBV28	NA	TRBJ1-4	CASSFSFAGSEEKLFF	TGTGCCAGCAGTTTTAGTTTTGCGGGGTCTGAGGAAAAACTGTTTTTT
NA	TRBV27	TRBD1	TRBJ2-7	CASSRLSGTGPSYEQYF	TGTGCCAGCAGCCGACTGTCCGGGACAGGGCCCTCCTACGAGCAGTACTTC
NA	TRBV5-1	TRBD1	TRBJ1-5	CASSPQGDNQPQHF	TGCGCCAGCAGCCCTCAGGGGGACAATCAGCCCCAGCATTTT
NA	TRBV5-1	TRBD1	TRBJ1-4	CASSWSPDRKRIEKLFF	TGCGCCAGCAGCTGGTCCCCGGACAGGAAAAGGATTGAAAAACTGTTTTTT
NA	TRBV29-1	TRBD1	TRBJ1-3	CSVADRGRRNTIYF	TGCAGCGTTGCTGACAGGGGGCGACGAAACACCATATATTTT
NA	TRBV7-2	NA	TRBJ1-2	CASSLVGTGNYGYTF	TGTGCCAGCAGCTTAGTGGGCACGGGAAACTATGGCTACACCTTC
NA	TRBV7-9	NA	TRBJ2-2	CASSLGQGSPGELFF	TGTGCCAGCAGTTTGGGGCAGGGGTCCCCCGGGGAGCTGTTTTTT
few	TRBV29-1	TRBD1	TRBJ2-1	CSVEEGTGKNEQFF	TGCAGCGTTGAAGAGGGGACAGGGAAGAATGAGCAGTTCTTC
NA	TRBV6-5	TRBD1	TRBJ2-6	CASRQTGAGANVLTF	TGTGCCAGCAGACAGACAGGGGCTGGGGCCAACGTCCTGACTTTC
NA	TRBV6-5	NA	TRBJ1-3	CASSYSDNSGNTIYF	TGTGCCAGCAGTTACTCGGACAACTCTGGAAACACCATATATTTT
NA	TRBV2	TRBD2	TRBJ2-3	CASRNLGLGGSSSTDTQYF	TGTGCCAGCAGAAACCTGGGACTAGGGGGATCCTCTAGCACAGATACGCAGTATTTT
once	TRBV6-1	NA	TRBJ1-1	CASRGRAGTEAFF	TGTGCCAGCAGGGGGAGGGCTGGCACTGAAGCTTTCTTT
NA	TRBV27	TRBD1	TRBJ2-4	CASSPGTGKAKNIQYF	TGTGCCAGCAGTCCCGGGACAGGGAAGGCCAAAAACATTCAGTACTTC
NA	TRBV7-9	TRBD1	TRBJ2-6	CASSSRGLGANVLTF	TGTGCCAGCAGCTCCAGGGGGCTCGGGGCCAACGTCCTGACTTTC
NA	TRBV2	TRBD2	TRBJ2-3	CASSRTSGTDTQYF	TGTGCCAGCAGCAGGACTAGCGGCACAGATACGCAGTATTTT
once	TRBV19	NA	TRBJ2-1	CASGAVHASYNEQFF	TGTGCCAGTGGGGCCGTCCACGCCTCCTACAATGAGCAGTTCTTC
NA	TRBV19	TRBD2	TRBJ2-7	CASRWTSDFYEQYF	TGTGCCAGTAGGTGGACTAGCGACTTCTACGAGCAGTACTTC
NA	TRBV7-9	NA	TRBJ2-2	CASSLSRNGELFF	TGTGCCAGCAGCTTATCTAGGAACGGGGAGCTGTTTTTT
NA	TRBV18	NA	TRBJ1-1	CASSPPTAYTEAFF	TGTGCCAGCTCACCACCGACAGCTTACACTGAAGCTTTCTTT
NA	TRBV5-1	NA	TRBJ2-3	CASSLGGRTNTDTQYF	TGCGCCAGCAGCCTGGGGGGGCGGACAAACACAGATACGCAGTATTTT
NA	TRBV19	NA	TRBJ2-2	CASNDEFLGELFF	TGTGCCAGTAATGATGAGTTCCTCGGGGAGCTGTTTTTT
NA	TRBV28	NA	TRBJ1-4	CASSHPTVPANEKLFF	TGTGCCAGCAGCCACCCCACAGTTCCCGCTAATGAAAAACTGTTTTTT
NA	TRBV10-3	TRBD2	TRBJ2-5	CAISDSAGGPETQYF	TGTGCCATCAGTGACTCGGCGGGAGGGCCTGAGACCCAGTACTTC
NA	TRBV27	TRBD1	TRBJ2-7	CASSSRTGYTYEQYF	TGTGCCAGCAGTTCCCGGACAGGGTATACCTACGAGCAGTACTTC
NA	TRBV28	TRBD1	TRBJ2-7	CASSPRQGEQYF	TGTGCCAGCAGTCCGAGACAGGGCGAGCAGTACTTC
NA	TRBV19	NA	TRBJ1-5	CASSRQVGGNQPQHF	TGTGCCAGTAGTAGACAGGTCGGTGGCAATCAGCCCCAGCATTTT
NA	TRBV28	NA	TRBJ2-1	CASSWYRGGNEQFF	TGTGCCAGCAGCTGGTACAGGGGAGGCAATGAGCAGTTCTTC
NA	TRBV27	TRBD2	TRBJ2-7	CASGAGTSASYEQYF	TGTGCCAGCGGGGCCGGGACTAGCGCCTCCTACGAGCAGTACTTC
NA	TRBV2	TRBD1	TRBJ1-1	CASSGTDGPNTEAFF	TGTGCCAGCAGCGGGACAGACGGCCCGAACACTGAAGCTTTCTTT
NA	TRBV7-2	NA	TRBJ1-1	CASSLGPASNTEAFF	TGTGCCAGCAGCTTAGGTCCCGCCAGTAACACTGAAGCTTTCTTT
NA	TRBV7-3	TRBD2	TRBJ2-1	CASSLTDPGSGGSYNEQFF	TGTGCCAGCAGCTTAACGGATCCAGGTAGCGGGGGCTCCTACAATGAGCAGTTCTTC
NA	TRBV2	NA	TRBJ1-5	CASSVGAGWNNQPQHF	TGTGCCAGCAGTGTTGGGGCAGGGTGGAATAATCAGCCCCAGCATTTT
NA	TRBV27	TRBD2	TRBJ2-1	CASSFSGINEQFF	TGTGCCAGCAGTTTTAGCGGGATCAATGAGCAGTTCTTC
once	TRBV4-1	TRBD1	TRBJ2-1	CASSPNPGQGSDEQFF	TGCGCCAGCAGCCCGAATCCCGGACAGGGCTCCGATGAGCAGTTCTTC
NA	TRBV10-3	NA	TRBJ2-7	CAISQTLRSYEQYF	TGTGCCATCAGTCAAACCCTCAGATCCTACGAGCAGTACTTC
NA	TRBV28	NA	TRBJ1-5	CASSSLGTRDYSNQPQHF	TGTGCCAGCAGTTCCTTGGGGACAAGAGATTATAGCAATCAGCCCCAGCATTTT
NA	TRBV19	NA	TRBJ2-7	CASSGSPGDEQYF	TGTGCCAGCTCCGGGTCCCCTGGAGACGAGCAGTACTTC
NA	TRBV6-1	NA	TRBJ1-3	CASSDGQGVLSGNTIYF	TGTGCCAGCAGTGATGGGCAGGGCGTACTCTCTGGAAACACCATATATTTT
once	TRBV13	NA	TRBJ1-1	CASGSLQYTEAFF	TGTGCCAGCGGTTCATTACAGTACACTGAAGCTTTCTTT
NA	TRBV7-9	NA	TRBJ2-7	CASSLAGTYEQYF	TGTGCCAGCAGCTTGGCAGGAACCTACGAGCAGTACTTC
NA	TRBV5-1	NA	TRBJ1-2	CASSLFTGLTRYGYTF	TGCGCCAGCAGCTTATTCACAGGTTTGACCCGCTATGGCTACACCTTC
NA	TRBV28	NA	TRBJ2-7	CASSPTTGHRSYEQYF	TGTGCCAGCAGTCCGACGACAGGACACAGGTCCTACGAGCAGTACTTC
many	TRBV6-5	TRBD1	TRBJ1-1	CASSYGTGGSEAFF	TGTGCCAGCAGTTACGGGACAGGGGGCTCTGAAGCTTTCTTT
NA	TRBV9	NA	TRBJ1-4	CASSRGGSEEKLFF	TGTGCCAGCAGCCGGGGGGGATCAGAGGAAAAACTGTTTTTT
NA	TRBV11-2	TRBD2	TRBJ2-7	CASSLGLADSYEQYF	TGTGCCAGCAGCTTGGGACTAGCGGATTCCTACGAGCAGTACTTC
NA	TRBV4-1	TRBD2	TRBJ2-3	CASSQLLATPTDTQYF	TGCGCCAGCAGCCAATTACTAGCGACCCCCACAGATACGCAGTATTTT